Listed below are T cell receptor beta chains from one sample, sequenced in a study of PD-1 blockade in classical Hodgkin lymphoma. Sequencing used immunoSEQ multiplex PCR; TCRdb keeps in-frame clones, though not all of them. The sample has more than 140,000 clones, approximately 72% seen once; the top ten hold 7.5% to 10%. The material was peripheral blood mononuclear cells (PBMCs), obtained before the second cycle of nivolumab. These receptors were obtained from a human donor with classical Hodgkin lymphoma. Each CDR3 is given with its conserved first and last residue. The order of the fields is J gene, D gene, clone size, V gene, CDR3 protein, CDR3 DNA. The D gene is left open where the match is weak. Part of the rows lack a size; the others show once, few, many or a class for expanded clones.

J gene: TRBJ2-6; D gene: -; clone size: -; V gene: TRBV6-6; CDR3 protein: CASSYLGGSGANVLTF; CDR3 DNA: TGTGCCAGCAGTTATTTAGGGGGGTCTGGGGCCAACGTCCTGACTTTC
J gene: TRBJ2-7; D gene: -; clone size: -; V gene: TRBV2; CDR3 protein: CASKYELKSEQYF; CDR3 DNA: TGTGCCAGCAAGTATGAATTAAAGAGCGAGCAGTACTTC
J gene: TRBJ1-1; D gene: -; clone size: -; V gene: TRBV6-5; CDR3 protein: CASSYLGTQNTEAFF; CDR3 DNA: TGTGCCAGCAGTTACCTCGGGACACAGAACACTGAAGCTTTCTTT
J gene: TRBJ2-7; D gene: -; clone size: few; V gene: TRBV20-1; CDR3 protein: CSARDRGMVHF; CDR3 DNA: TGCAGTGCTAGAGATCGTGGGATGGTGCACTTC
J gene: TRBJ1-3; D gene: -; clone size: -; V gene: TRBV18; CDR3 protein: CASSPEVSSGNTIYF; CDR3 DNA: TGTGCCAGCTCACCAGAGGTGAGCTCTGGAAACACCATATATTTT
J gene: TRBJ1-2; D gene: TRBD1; clone size: -; V gene: TRBV19; CDR3 protein: CASSLPGQGRGYTF; CDR3 DNA: TGTGCCAGTAGTCTTCCGGGACAGGGTCGGGGCTACACCTTC
J gene: TRBJ2-3; D gene: -; clone size: once; V gene: TRBV12-5; CDR3 protein: CASGLVLDTQYF; CDR3 DNA: TGTGCTAGTGGTTTGGTACTCGATACGCAGTATTTT
J gene: TRBJ1-2; D gene: TRBD1; clone size: -; V gene: TRBV5-5; CDR3 protein: CASSPGQGANYGYTF; CDR3 DNA: TGTGCCAGCAGCCCTGGACAGGGAGCTAACTATGGCTACACCTTC
J gene: TRBJ2-3; D gene: -; clone size: -; V gene: TRBV6-4; CDR3 protein: CASSDQGWDTQYF; CDR3 DNA: TGTGCCAGCAGTGACCAAGGGTGGGATACGCAGTATTTT
J gene: TRBJ2-1; D gene: TRBD2; clone size: -; V gene: TRBV11-2; CDR3 protein: CASSFSGRGENEQFF; CDR3 DNA: TGTGCCAGCAGCTTTAGCGGGCGAGGGGAGAATGAGCAGTTCTTC
J gene: TRBJ2-7; D gene: -; clone size: -; V gene: TRBV6-5; CDR3 protein: CASNLLGNSYEQYF; CDR3 DNA: TGTGCCAGCAATCTCCTGGGCAACTCCTACGAGCAGTACTTC
J gene: TRBJ2-2; D gene: -; clone size: few; V gene: TRBV2; CDR3 protein: CASSAGGAVTGELFF; CDR3 DNA: TGTGCCAGCTCCGCAGGGGGGGCTGTGACCGGGGAGCTGTTTTTT
J gene: TRBJ2-6; D gene: TRBD1; clone size: -; V gene: TRBV30; CDR3 protein: CAWSVGQGAISGANVLTF; CDR3 DNA: TGTGCCTGGAGTGTAGGACAGGGGGCAATCTCTGGGGCCAACGTCCTGACTTTC
J gene: TRBJ1-4; D gene: TRBD1; clone size: -; V gene: TRBV28; CDR3 protein: CASSPPGTGWNEKLFF; CDR3 DNA: TGTGCCAGCAGCCCGCCCGGGACAGGGTGGAATGAAAAACTGTTTTTT
J gene: TRBJ1-2; D gene: TRBD1; clone size: -; V gene: TRBV7-2; CDR3 protein: CASSSETGGAGGYTF; CDR3 DNA: TGTGCCAGCAGCTCCGAAACAGGGGGCGCAGGTGGCTACACCTTC
J gene: TRBJ1-1; D gene: -; clone size: -; V gene: TRBV15; CDR3 protein: CATSRGGNTEAFF; CDR3 DNA: TGTGCCACCAGCAGAGGGGGCAACACTGAAGCTTTCTTT
J gene: TRBJ2-7; D gene: -; clone size: -; V gene: TRBV7-3; CDR3 protein: CASSFQGGSEQYF; CDR3 DNA: TGTGCCAGCAGCTTTCAGGGTGGTTCCGAGCAGTACTTC
J gene: TRBJ1-1; D gene: -; clone size: -; V gene: TRBV4-1; CDR3 protein: CASSRNFRESTEAFF; CDR3 DNA: TGCGCCAGCAGCCGGAACTTCAGGGAATCCACTGAAGCTTTCTTT
J gene: TRBJ1-3; D gene: -; clone size: -; V gene: TRBV18; CDR3 protein: CASSPSSTGSGNTIYF; CDR3 DNA: TGTGCCAGCTCACCATCCTCGACAGGTTCTGGAAACACCATATATTTT
J gene: TRBJ2-7; D gene: -; clone size: -; V gene: TRBV5-6; CDR3 protein: CASSLGPGTLPYEQYF; CDR3 DNA: TGTGCCAGCAGCCTTGGCCCGGGGACATTACCCTACGAGCAGTACTTC